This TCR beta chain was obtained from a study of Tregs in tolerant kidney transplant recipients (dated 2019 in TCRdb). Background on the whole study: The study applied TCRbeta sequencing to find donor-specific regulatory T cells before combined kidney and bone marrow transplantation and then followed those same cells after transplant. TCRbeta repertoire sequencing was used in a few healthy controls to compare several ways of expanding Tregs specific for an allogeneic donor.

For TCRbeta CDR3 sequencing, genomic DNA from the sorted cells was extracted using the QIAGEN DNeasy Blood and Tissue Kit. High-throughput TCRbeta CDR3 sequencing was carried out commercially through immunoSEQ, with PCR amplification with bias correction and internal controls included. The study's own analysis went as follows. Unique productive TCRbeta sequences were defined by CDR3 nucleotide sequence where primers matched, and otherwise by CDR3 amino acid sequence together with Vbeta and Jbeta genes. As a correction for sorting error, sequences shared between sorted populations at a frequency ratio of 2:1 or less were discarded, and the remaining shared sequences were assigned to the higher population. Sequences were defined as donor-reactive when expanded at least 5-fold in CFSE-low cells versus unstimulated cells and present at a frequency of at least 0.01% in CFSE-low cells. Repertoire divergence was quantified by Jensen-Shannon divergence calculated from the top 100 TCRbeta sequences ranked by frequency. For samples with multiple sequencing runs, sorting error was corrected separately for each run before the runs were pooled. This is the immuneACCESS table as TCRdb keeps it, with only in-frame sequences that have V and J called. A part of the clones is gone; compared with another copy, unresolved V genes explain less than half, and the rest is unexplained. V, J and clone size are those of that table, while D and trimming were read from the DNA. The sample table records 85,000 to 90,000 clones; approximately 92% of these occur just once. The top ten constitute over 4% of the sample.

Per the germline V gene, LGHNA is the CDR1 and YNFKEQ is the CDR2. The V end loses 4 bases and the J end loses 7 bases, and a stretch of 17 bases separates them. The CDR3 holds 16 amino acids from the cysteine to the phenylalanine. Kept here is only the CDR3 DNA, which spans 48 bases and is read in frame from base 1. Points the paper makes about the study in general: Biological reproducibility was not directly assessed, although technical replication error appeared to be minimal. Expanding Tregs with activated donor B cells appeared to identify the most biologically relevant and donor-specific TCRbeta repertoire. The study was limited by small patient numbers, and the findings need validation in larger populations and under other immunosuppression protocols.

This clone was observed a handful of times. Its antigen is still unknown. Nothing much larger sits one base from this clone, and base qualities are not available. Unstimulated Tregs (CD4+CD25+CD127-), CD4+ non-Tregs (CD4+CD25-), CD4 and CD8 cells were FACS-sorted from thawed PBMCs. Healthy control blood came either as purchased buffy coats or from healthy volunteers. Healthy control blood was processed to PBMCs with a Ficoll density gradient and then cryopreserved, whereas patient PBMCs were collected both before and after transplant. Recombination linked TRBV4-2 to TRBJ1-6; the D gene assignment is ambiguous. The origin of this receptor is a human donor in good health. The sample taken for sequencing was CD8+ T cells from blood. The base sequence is TGTGCCAGCAGCCCCGAAGGACTGACAAGGAATTCACCCCTCCACTTT. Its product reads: CASSPEGLTRNSPLHF.